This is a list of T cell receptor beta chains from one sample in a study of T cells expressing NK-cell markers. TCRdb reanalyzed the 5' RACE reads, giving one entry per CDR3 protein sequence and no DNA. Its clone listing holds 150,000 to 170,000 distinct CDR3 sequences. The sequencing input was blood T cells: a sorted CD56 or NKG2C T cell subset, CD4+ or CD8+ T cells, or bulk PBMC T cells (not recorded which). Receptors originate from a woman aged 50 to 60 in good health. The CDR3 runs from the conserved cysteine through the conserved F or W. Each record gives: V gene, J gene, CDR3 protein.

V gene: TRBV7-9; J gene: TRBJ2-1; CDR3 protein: CASTPGAGGYNEQFF
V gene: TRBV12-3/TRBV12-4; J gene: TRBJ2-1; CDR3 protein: CASKQTGVGNEQFF
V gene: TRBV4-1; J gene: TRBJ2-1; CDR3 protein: CASSQEGTSGYNEQFF
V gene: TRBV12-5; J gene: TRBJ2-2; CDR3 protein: CASVSFMGLAANTGELFF
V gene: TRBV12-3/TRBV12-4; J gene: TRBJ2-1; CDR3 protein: CATNLAPSNEQFF
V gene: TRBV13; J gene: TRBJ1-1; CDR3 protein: CASSLWVNEAFF
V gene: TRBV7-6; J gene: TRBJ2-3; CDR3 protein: CASSLVSLDRATDTQYF
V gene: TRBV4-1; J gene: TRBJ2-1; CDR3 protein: CASSFYGDNWSEQFF
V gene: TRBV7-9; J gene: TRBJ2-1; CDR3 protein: CASSPTGQGSSYNEQFF
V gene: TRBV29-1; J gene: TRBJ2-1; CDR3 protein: CSVEDMGNEQFF
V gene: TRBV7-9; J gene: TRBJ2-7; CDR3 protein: CASSGYRGAYEQYF
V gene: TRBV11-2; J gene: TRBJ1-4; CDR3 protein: CAIGGVEKLFF
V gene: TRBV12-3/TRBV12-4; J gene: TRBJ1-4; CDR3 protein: CASPRRQSNEKLFF
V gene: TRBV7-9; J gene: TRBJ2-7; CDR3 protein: CASSLLGGSPREQYF
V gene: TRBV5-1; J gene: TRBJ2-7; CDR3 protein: CASSPDSSEQYF
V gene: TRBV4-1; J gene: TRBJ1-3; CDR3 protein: CASGIQGAPGNTIYF
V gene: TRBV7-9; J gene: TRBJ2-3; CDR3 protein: CASSLAPEQYF
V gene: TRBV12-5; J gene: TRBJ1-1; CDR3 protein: CASGKIGGTITEAFF
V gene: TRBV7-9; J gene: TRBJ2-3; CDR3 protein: CASSLVGLDRINTQYF
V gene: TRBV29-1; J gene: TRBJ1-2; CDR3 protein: CSVWDRSFNYGYTF
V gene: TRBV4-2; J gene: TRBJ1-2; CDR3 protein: CASSQPGTNYGYTF
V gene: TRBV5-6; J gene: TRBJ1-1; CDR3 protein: CASSHTGDTEAFF
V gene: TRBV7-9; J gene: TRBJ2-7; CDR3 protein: CASSHRMGLDYEQYF
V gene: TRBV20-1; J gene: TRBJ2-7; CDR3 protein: CSARDREGDYEQYF
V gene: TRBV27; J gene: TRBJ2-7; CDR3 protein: CASSLSMAAAKYEQYF
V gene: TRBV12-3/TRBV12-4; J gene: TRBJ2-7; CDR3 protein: CASRPGDDYEQYF
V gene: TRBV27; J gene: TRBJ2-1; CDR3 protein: CASSDGTSVYNEQFF
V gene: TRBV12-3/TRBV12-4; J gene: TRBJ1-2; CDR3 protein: CASSSTLQTGILDGYTF
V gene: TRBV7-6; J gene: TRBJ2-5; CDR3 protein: CASSATSQETQYF
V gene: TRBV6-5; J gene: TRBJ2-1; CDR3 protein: CASSLEVAYNEQFF
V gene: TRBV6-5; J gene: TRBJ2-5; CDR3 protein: CASSRSEKETQYF
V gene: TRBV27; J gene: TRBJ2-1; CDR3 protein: CASSSIYSGTGRVNEQFF
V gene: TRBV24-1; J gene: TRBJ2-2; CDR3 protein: CATSLQGETGELFF
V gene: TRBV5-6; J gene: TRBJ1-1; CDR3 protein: CASSSDRGPMNTEAFF
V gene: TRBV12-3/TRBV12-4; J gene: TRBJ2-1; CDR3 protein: CASTLLGKGYNEQFF
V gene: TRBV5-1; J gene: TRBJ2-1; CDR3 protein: CASSPTGLAVYNEQFF
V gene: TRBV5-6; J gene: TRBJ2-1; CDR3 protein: CASGGDSYNEQFF
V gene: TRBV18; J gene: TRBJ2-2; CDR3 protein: CASSPGAPGPTGELFF
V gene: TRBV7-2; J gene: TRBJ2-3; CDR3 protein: CASSLWASGTDTQYF
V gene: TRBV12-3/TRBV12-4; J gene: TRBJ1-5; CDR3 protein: CASSTELYSNQPQHF
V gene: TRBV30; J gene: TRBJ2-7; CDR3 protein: CAWSTGTGGYEQYF
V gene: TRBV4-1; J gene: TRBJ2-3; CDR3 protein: CASSPLAGGTDTQYF
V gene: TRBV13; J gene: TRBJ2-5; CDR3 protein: CASSLVRETQYF
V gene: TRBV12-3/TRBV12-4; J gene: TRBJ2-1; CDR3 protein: CASSFTDNEQFF
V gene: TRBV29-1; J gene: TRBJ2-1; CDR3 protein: CSAGGGNYNEQFF
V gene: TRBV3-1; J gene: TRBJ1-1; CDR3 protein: CASSQGQGARNTEAFF
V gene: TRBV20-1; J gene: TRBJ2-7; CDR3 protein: CSARDVAGPHYEQYF
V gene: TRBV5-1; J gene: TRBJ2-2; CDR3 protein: CASRISRGVTNTGELFF
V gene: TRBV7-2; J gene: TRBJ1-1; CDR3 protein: CASSTAGGRAEAFF
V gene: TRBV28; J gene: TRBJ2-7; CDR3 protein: CASSLKPGSPSYEQYF
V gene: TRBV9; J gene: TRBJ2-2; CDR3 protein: CASSAIAGGPGELFF
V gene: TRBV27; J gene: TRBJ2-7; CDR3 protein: CASNPTLGHEQYF
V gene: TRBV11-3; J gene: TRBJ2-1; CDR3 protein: CASSSPKRHNEQFF